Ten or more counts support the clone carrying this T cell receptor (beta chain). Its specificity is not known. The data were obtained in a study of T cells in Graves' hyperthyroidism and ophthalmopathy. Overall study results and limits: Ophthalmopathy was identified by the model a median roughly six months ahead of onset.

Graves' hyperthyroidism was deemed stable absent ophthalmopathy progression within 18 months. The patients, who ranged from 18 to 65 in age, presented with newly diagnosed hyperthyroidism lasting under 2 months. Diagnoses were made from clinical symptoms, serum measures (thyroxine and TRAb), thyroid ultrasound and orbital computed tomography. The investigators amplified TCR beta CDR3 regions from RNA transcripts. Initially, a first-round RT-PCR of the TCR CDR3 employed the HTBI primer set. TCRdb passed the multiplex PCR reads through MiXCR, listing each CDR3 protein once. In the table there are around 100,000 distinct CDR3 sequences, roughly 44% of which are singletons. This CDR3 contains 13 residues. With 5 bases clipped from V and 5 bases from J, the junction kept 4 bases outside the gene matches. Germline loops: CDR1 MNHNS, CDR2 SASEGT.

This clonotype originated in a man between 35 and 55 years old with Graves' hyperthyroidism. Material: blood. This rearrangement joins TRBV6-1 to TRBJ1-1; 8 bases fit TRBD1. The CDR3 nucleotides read TGTGCCAGCAGTCAGGGGGCTTCTACTGAAGCTTTCTTT. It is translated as CASSQGASTEAFF.